This section outlines one T cell receptor beta chain sequence together with its context. What it binds is unknown. J gave up 5 bases and V 7 bases, and 6 bases lay outside the gene matches. This CDR3 has 15 amino acids. CDR1 and CDR2 (germline): MRHNA, SNTAGT. TCRdb's copy holds only in-frame clones and misses some; the assay was immunoSEQ multiplex PCR. This sample carries around 2.1 million clones, 95% of them seen once, and the ten largest clones take around 0.13%. The sample is drawn from a study of shared clonotypes between healthy human individuals. Broader study findings: Among donors, the sharing of clonotypes was expected to be influenced by sequencing depth.

The chain joins TRBV6-4 to TRBJ2-1; 12 bases are a match to TRBD2. The clonotype was recovered from a man aged 18 to 29 in good health. Sequenced input: naive CD4+ T cells sorted from blood. Regarding subset: CD45RA+ positively selected. CDR3 amino acids: CASKTSGGPHNEQFF. The CDR3 DNA is TGTGCCAGCAAGACTAGCGGGGGCCCCCACAATGAGCAGTTCTTC.